The present T cell receptor beta chain was sequenced within a study of T cell repertoires in cytomegalovirus infection. Study information: A matching HLA type, together with CMV infection, was signaled by public TCR beta signatures.

V was clipped by 4 bases and J by 3 bases; unmatched bases: 5. This CDR3 is built from 14 residues. TCRdb analysed the reads with MiXCR anew, one entry per CDR3 protein. Among 250,000 to 300,000 distinct CDR3 sequences listed, 17% were seen once. This clonotype has at least ten counts. The source of this sequence is a human donor in good health (CMV status not recorded). Some clones in this sample may be carry-over from other donors' samples. Sequencing input: CD8+ T cells from PBMCs. The chain carries TRBV12-3 or TRBV12-4 and TRBJ2-5; TRBD2 matches at 7 bases. CDR3 bases: TGTGCCAGCAGTTCCTGGGAGGGTGAAGAGACCCAGTACTTC. It codes for CASSSWEGEETQYF.